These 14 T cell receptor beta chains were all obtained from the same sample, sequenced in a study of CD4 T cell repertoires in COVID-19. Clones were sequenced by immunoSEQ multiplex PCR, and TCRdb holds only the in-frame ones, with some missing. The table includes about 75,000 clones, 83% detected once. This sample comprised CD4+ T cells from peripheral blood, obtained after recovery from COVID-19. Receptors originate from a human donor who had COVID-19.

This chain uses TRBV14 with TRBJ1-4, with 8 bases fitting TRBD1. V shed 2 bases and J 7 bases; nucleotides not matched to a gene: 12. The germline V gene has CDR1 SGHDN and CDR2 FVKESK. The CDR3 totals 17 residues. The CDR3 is CASSQTGGLSFGEKLFF. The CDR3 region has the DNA TGTGCCAGCAGCCAAACAGGGGGTCTTTCGTTTGGTGAAAAACTGTTTTTT.

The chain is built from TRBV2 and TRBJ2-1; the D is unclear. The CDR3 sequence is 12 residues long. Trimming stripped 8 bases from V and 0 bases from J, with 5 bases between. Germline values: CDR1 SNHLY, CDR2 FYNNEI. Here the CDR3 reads CASLLSYNEQFF. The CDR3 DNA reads TGTGCCAGCCTTCTCTCCTACAATGAGCAGTTCTTC.

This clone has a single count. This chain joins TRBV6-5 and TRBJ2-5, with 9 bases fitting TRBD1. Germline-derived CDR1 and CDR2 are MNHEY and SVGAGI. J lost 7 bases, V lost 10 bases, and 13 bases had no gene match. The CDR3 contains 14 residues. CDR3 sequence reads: CATSVGTGHLTQYF. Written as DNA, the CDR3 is TGTGCCACTTCGGTTGGGACAGGGCACCTGACCCAGTACTTC.

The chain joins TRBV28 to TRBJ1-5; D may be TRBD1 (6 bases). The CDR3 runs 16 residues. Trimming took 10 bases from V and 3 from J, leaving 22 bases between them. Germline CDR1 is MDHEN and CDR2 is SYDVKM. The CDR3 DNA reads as TGTGCCACCACCTCCGCGGCAGGGGACGCCAATCAGCCCCAGCATTTT. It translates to CATTSAAGDANQPQHF.

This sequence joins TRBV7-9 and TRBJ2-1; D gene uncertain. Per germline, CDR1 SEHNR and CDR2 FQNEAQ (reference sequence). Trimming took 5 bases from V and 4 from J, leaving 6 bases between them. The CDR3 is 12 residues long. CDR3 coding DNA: TGTGCCAGCAGCGCAATGTACAATGAGCAGTTCTTC. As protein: CASSAMYNEQFF.

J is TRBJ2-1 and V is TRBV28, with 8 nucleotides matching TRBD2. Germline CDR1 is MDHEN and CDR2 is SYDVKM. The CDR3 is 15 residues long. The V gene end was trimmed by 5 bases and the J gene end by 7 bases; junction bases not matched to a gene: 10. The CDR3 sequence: CASSLSGKTRNEQFF. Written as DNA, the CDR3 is TGTGCCAGCAGTCTTAGCGGGAAAACCAGAAATGAGCAGTTCTTC.

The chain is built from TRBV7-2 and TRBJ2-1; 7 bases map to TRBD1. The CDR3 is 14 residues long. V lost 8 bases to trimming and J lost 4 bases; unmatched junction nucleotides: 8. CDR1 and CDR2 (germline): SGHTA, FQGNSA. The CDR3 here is CASVKDRTYNEQFF. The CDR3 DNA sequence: TGTGCCAGCGTGAAGGACAGGACTTACAATGAGCAGTTCTTC. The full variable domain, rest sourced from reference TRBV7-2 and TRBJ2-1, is GAGVSQSPSNKVTEKGKDVELRCDPISGHTALYWYRQSLGQGLEFLIYFQGNSAPDKSGLPSDRFSAERTGGSVSTLTIQRTQQEDSAVYLCASVKDRTYNEQFFGPGTRLTVL.

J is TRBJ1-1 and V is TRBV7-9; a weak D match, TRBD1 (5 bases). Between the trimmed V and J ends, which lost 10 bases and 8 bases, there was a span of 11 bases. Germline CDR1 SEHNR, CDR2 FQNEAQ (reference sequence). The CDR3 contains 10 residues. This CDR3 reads CATLRGEAFF. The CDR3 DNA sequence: TGTGCCACCCTGCGGGGGGAAGCTTTCTTT.

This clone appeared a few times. The CDR3 nucleotides read TGCGCCAGCCGGAGGACAGGGGGCACCGGGGAGCTGTTTTTT. Residues: CASRRTGGTGELFF. J is TRBJ2-2 and V is TRBV10-2; 10 bases map to TRBD1. Germline V gives CDR1 WSHSY, CDR2 SAAADI. CDR3 size: 14 residues. The J segment lost 4 bases and the V segment lost 8 bases, leaving 4 bases of the junction unmatched.

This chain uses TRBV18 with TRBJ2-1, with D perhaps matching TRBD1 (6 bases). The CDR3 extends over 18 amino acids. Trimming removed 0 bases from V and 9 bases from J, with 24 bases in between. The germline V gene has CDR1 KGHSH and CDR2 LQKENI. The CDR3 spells CASSPPGTGNRATSEQFF. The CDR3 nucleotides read TGTGCCAGCTCACCACCGGGAACCGGAAACAGGGCTACTAGTGAGCAGTTCTTC. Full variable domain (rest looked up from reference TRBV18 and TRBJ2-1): NAGVMQNPRHLVRRRGQEARLRCSPMKGHSHVYWYRQLPEEGLKFMVYLQKENIIDESGMPKERFSAEFPKEGPSILRIQQVVRGDSAAYFCASSPPGTGNRATSEQFFGPGTRLTVL.

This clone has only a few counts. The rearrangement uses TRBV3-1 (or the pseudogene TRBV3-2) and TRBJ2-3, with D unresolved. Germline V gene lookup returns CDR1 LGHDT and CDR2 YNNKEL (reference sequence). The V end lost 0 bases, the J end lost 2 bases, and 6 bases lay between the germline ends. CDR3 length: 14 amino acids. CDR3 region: CASSQEANTDTQYF. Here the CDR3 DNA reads TGTGCCAGCAGCCAAGAGGCCAACACAGATACGCAGTATTTT.

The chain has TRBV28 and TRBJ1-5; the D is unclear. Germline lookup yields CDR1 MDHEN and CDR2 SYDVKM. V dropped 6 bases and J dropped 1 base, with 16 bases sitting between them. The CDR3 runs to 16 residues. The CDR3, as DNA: TGTGCCAGCAGCGGAGAGGCCGGGGTCAGCAATCAGCCCCAGCATTTT. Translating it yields CASSGEAGVSNQPQHF.

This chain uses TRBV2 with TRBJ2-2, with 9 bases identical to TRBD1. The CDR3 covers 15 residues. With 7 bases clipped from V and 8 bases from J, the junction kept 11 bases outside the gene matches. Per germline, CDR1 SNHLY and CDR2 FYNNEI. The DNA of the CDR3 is TGTGCCAGCAACGCTGAACAGGGGGCGTCAGGGGAGCTGTTTTTT. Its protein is CASNAEQGASGELFF.

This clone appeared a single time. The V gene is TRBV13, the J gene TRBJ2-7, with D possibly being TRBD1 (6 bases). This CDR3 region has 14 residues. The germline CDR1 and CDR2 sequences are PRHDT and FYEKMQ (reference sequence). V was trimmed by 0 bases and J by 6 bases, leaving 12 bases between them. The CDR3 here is CASSLGSGVGEQYF. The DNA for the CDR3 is TGTGCCAGCAGCTTAGGATCAGGGGTAGGCGAGCAGTACTTC. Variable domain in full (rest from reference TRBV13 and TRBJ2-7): AAGVIQSPRHLIKEKRETATLKCYPIPRHDTVYWYQQGPGQDPQFLISFYEKMQSDKGSIPDRFSAQQFSDYHSELNMSSLELGDSALYFCASSLGSGVGEQYFGPGTRLTVT.